This T cell receptor beta chain was observed in a study of OX40 agonist ivuxolimab in advanced cancers. Study-wide findings and caveats: At doses 0.1 to 3.0 mg/kg, CD4+ and CD8+ clones expanded. Averaged across samples, CD8+ T cells carried more expanded clones than CD4+ did.

Only in-frame clones appear in the TCRdb table, and some are missing; sequencing was by immunoSEQ multiplex PCR. There are about 16,000 clones in the sample; roughly 81% occur only once, and about 72% lies in the top ten. Systemic immunosuppression or a history of autoimmune disease excluded patients. Baseline was the first blood sampling point, followed by cycle 4 day 1 and cycle 7 day 1. CDR3 length: 15 amino acids. V shed 0 bases and J shed 0 bases, with 9 bases lying between them. From germline, CDR1 is SGHNT and CDR2 YYREEE (reference sequence). In regard to this clone: Its target is not known.

This chain joins TRBV5-4 and TRBJ2-5, with D maybe TRBD2 (5 bases). The sequence came from an adult with an advanced solid tumor such as melanoma, head and neck, liver or kidney cancer. Sequencing was performed on CD4+ or CD8+ T cells sorted from blood, taken in a trial of the OX40 agonist ivuxolimab. The DNA for the CDR3 is TGTGCCAGCAGCTTGGCTTTTAGCGACCAAGAGACCCAGTACTTC. Residues: CASSLAFSDQETQYF.